This T cell receptor beta chain stems from a study of cytomegalovirus exposure and HLA in healthy donors. Study details: Caucasian-associated ancestry cluster membership applied to 75% to 85% of nearly 400 genotyped donors.

Vbeta (60) and Jbeta (13) primers were used in the PCR. Here immunoSEQ multiplex PCR was the method, and the copy in TCRdb shows in-frame clones only, minus some. The sample contains about 280,000 clones, roughly 90% of which appear only once. Study outcomes and limitations: A later analysis revealed that TCR association rates differed between HLA loci, peaking at DRB1 and bottoming out at HLA-C. For most TCR sequences rarity was the rule, although some public TCRs occurred in many donors. The study labeled fewer than 200 TCR beta chains cytomegalovirus-associated.

There are a few counts of this clone. Its antigen is not identified. The sequenced sample was PBMCs. The TCR sequence derives from a young woman in good health and CMV-seronegative.

In DNA form, the CDR3 reads TGTGCCAGCAGCCTAATCGGCTACTACTACGAGCAGTACTTC. It yields the protein CASSLIGYYYEQYF. The chain joins TRBV11-2 to TRBJ2-7; D not resolved. The CDR3 sequence is 14 residues long. Germline loops: CDR1 SGHAT, CDR2 FQNNGV. V lost 5 bases to trimming and J lost 3 bases, with 14 bases between them.